A selection of T cell receptor beta chains follows, all from one sample in a study of cytomegalovirus exposure and HLA in healthy donors. Produced via immunoSEQ multiplex PCR; TCRdb's table is partial and in-frame only. This table has around 130,000 clones, around 77% appearing once. Specimen: PBMCs. These receptors came from a woman in her forties or fifties in good health and CMV-seronegative. The CDR3 runs from the conserved cysteine through the conserved F or W. Each record gives: clone size, J gene, D gene, V gene, CDR3 DNA, CDR3 protein. D genes are given only for firm matches. Clone size is stated in some rows and not others, as once, few, many or a class when expanded.

abundance: NA; j_gene: TRBJ2-5; d_gene: NA; v_gene: TRBV6-5; CDR3nt: TGTGCCAGCAGCTCGGGGCAGGGGTATGAGACCCAGTACTTC; CDR3aa: CASSSGQGYETQYF
abundance: NA; j_gene: TRBJ2-3; d_gene: TRBD1; v_gene: TRBV13; CDR3nt: TGTGCCAGCAGCCCTACGTTAATCCGGGACAGCCGCACAGATACGCAGTATTTT; CDR3aa: CASSPTLIRDSRTDTQYF
abundance: NA; j_gene: TRBJ2-1; d_gene: NA; v_gene: TRBV7-3; CDR3nt: TGTGCCAGCAGCTTAAATGGTGGACAGTACAATGAGCAGTTCTTC; CDR3aa: CASSLNGGQYNEQFF
abundance: NA; j_gene: TRBJ2-7; d_gene: TRBD1; v_gene: TRBV7-2; CDR3nt: TGTGCCAGCAGCTTAGCGGGACAGGTGGACGAGCAGTACTTC; CDR3aa: CASSLAGQVDEQYF
abundance: NA; j_gene: TRBJ2-7; d_gene: NA; v_gene: TRBV4-3; CDR3nt: TGCGCCAGCAGCCATAGGACAGTCAGAGAGCAGTACTTC; CDR3aa: CASSHRTVREQYF
abundance: NA; j_gene: TRBJ2-6; d_gene: NA; v_gene: TRBV9; CDR3nt: TGTGCCAGCAGCGTAAACGCCGGTTCTGGGGCCAACGTCCTGACTTTC; CDR3aa: CASSVNAGSGANVLTF
abundance: NA; j_gene: TRBJ1-4; d_gene: TRBD1; v_gene: TRBV28; CDR3nt: TGTGCCAGCAGTCCCGGGACAGATCAGCAAGGGACTAATGAAAAACTGTTTTTT; CDR3aa: CASSPGTDQQGTNEKLFF
abundance: NA; j_gene: TRBJ2-7; d_gene: NA; v_gene: TRBV6-6; CDR3nt: TGTGCCAGCAGCCCCCTATACGAGCAGTACTTC; CDR3aa: CASSPLYEQYF
abundance: NA; j_gene: TRBJ2-1; d_gene: TRBD2; v_gene: TRBV18; CDR3nt: TGTGCCAGCTCACCGCGCACTAGCGGGAGCTCCTACAATGAGCAGTTCTTC; CDR3aa: CASSPRTSGSSYNEQFF
abundance: NA; j_gene: TRBJ2-1; d_gene: TRBD1; v_gene: TRBV5-1; CDR3nt: TGCGCCAGCAGCCCCGGACAGGGGCCATACAATGAGCAGTTCTTC; CDR3aa: CASSPGQGPYNEQFF
abundance: NA; j_gene: TRBJ1-1; d_gene: TRBD1; v_gene: TRBV27; CDR3nt: TGTGCCAGCAGTTTATCTCAGGGGGGGAACACTGAAGCTTTCTTT; CDR3aa: CASSLSQGGNTEAFF
abundance: NA; j_gene: TRBJ2-5; d_gene: TRBD2; v_gene: TRBV7-2; CDR3nt: TGTGCCAGCAGCTTATCGAGCGGGACCCTATGGCAGACCCAGTACTTC; CDR3aa: CASSLSSGTLWQTQYF
abundance: NA; j_gene: TRBJ1-2; d_gene: TRBD1; v_gene: TRBV15; CDR3nt: TGTGCCACCAGCAGAGATATCGACGGACAGGGGCTTGGCACCTTC; CDR3aa: CATSRDIDGQGLGTF
abundance: NA; j_gene: TRBJ2-1; d_gene: TRBD2; v_gene: TRBV10-3; CDR3nt: TGTGCCATCAGCGCGATAGCGGGAGATGAGCAGTTCTTC; CDR3aa: CAISAIAGDEQFF
abundance: NA; j_gene: TRBJ2-3; d_gene: TRBD1; v_gene: TRBV9; CDR3nt: TGTGCCAGCAGCGCCAGGGACAGGGGGTTTGGAGATACGCAGTATTTT; CDR3aa: CASSARDRGFGDTQYF
abundance: NA; j_gene: TRBJ1-1; d_gene: NA; v_gene: TRBV15; CDR3nt: TGTGCCACCAGCAGAGATCGTCCAGGGATGAACACTGAAGCTTTCTTT; CDR3aa: CATSRDRPGMNTEAFF
abundance: NA; j_gene: TRBJ2-7; d_gene: NA; v_gene: TRBV10-3; CDR3nt: TGTGCCGCCGGAGACCCTGAGCAGTACTTC; CDR3aa: CAAGDPEQYF
abundance: NA; j_gene: TRBJ1-1; d_gene: TRBD1; v_gene: TRBV5-1; CDR3nt: TGCGCCAGCAGCTTGCCTTCGGGACAGGGCGGAACTGAAGCTTTCTTT; CDR3aa: CASSLPSGQGGTEAFF
abundance: NA; j_gene: TRBJ1-5; d_gene: TRBD1; v_gene: TRBV28; CDR3nt: TGTGCCATCAAGAGCCTCGACAGGGCCGCGCAGCCCCAGCATTTT; CDR3aa: CAIKSLDRAAQPQHF
abundance: NA; j_gene: TRBJ2-5; d_gene: TRBD1; v_gene: TRBV18; CDR3nt: TGTGCCAGCTCACCCAGGACAGGGGAAGAGACCCAGTACTTC; CDR3aa: CASSPRTGEETQYF
abundance: NA; j_gene: TRBJ2-1; d_gene: NA; v_gene: TRBV5-6; CDR3nt: TGTGCCAGCAGCTCCCAGGACAATAGTTACAATGAGCAGTTCTTC; CDR3aa: CASSSQDNSYNEQFF
abundance: few; j_gene: TRBJ1-1; d_gene: NA; v_gene: TRBV7-8; CDR3nt: TGTGCCAGCAGCTTAGCGCTGGGCGACAGGAACACTGAAGCTTTCTTT; CDR3aa: CASSLALGDRNTEAFF
abundance: NA; j_gene: TRBJ2-1; d_gene: TRBD2; v_gene: TRBV10-3; CDR3nt: TGTGCCATCAGTGGGATACTAGCGGGCACCTACAATGAGCAGTTCTTC; CDR3aa: CAISGILAGTYNEQFF
abundance: NA; j_gene: TRBJ1-5; d_gene: NA; v_gene: TRBV18; CDR3nt: TGTGCCAGCTCACCAAACGCCGGTTCTAGCAATCAGCCCCAGCATTTT; CDR3aa: CASSPNAGSSNQPQHF
abundance: NA; j_gene: TRBJ1-1; d_gene: TRBD1; v_gene: TRBV7-9; CDR3nt: TGTGCCAGCAGCTGGATCGTAAGACGGGACAGGGCGTTCCGTGGAGCTTTCTTT; CDR3aa: CASSWIVRRDRAFRGAFF
abundance: NA; j_gene: TRBJ2-7; d_gene: NA; v_gene: TRBV14; CDR3nt: TGTGCCAGCAGCCAAGTGCGAGGCGACGAGCAGTACTTC; CDR3aa: CASSQVRGDEQYF
abundance: NA; j_gene: TRBJ2-1; d_gene: NA; v_gene: TRBV12-5; CDR3nt: TGTGCTAGTGGTTTAGCAGACAGAAAGAGCTCCTACAATGAGCAGTTCTTC; CDR3aa: CASGLADRKSSYNEQFF
abundance: NA; j_gene: TRBJ2-3; d_gene: TRBD2; v_gene: TRBV2; CDR3nt: TGTGCCAGCATAGAGAGCGGGAGTGGCACAGATACGCAGTATTTT; CDR3aa: CASIESGSGTDTQYF
abundance: NA; j_gene: TRBJ2-3; d_gene: NA; v_gene: TRBV7-3; CDR3nt: TGTGCCAGCAGCTCACTGGGACTCGGCACAGATACGCAGTATTTT; CDR3aa: CASSSLGLGTDTQYF
abundance: NA; j_gene: TRBJ1-2; d_gene: TRBD1; v_gene: TRBV6-6; CDR3nt: TGTGCCAGCAGTTACCCGACAGGGAAGGATGGCTACACCTTC; CDR3aa: CASSYPTGKDGYTF
abundance: NA; j_gene: TRBJ2-2; d_gene: NA; v_gene: TRBV5-6; CDR3nt: TGTGCCAGCAGCTTTTCTGGGCCGAACACCGGGGAGCTGTTTTTT; CDR3aa: CASSFSGPNTGELFF
abundance: once; j_gene: TRBJ2-7; d_gene: NA; v_gene: TRBV5-4; CDR3nt: TGTGCCAGCAGCTTGGGAGGTCCTCTCTACGAGCAGTACTTC; CDR3aa: CASSLGGPLYEQYF